Sequencing of this T cell receptor (beta chain) was carried out in a study of blood T cell repertoires in COVID-19 (dated by TCRdb to 2020 to 2022). As for the study more broadly: Samples from collaborators originated in the United States, Italy and Spain and spanned both the acute and convalescent phases of COVID-19. The material from the prospective study consisted of cDNA or gDNA derived from T cells, B-cell-depleted T cells, or PBMCs. The dataset comprised deeply sampled blood TCRbeta repertoires from subjects exposed to, actively infected with, or recovered from COVID-19. A freely available public database, intended as a resource for researchers studying the immune response to SARS-CoV-2, is where the repertoires were released. Samples came from the ongoing ImmuneRACE study (first 160 participants) plus 1,254 subjects from 6 global collaborators. Sample metadata almost always included a de-identified subject ID, COVID-19 status, age in years and sex. HLA class I and class II types, where available, came from metadata supplied by the sample provider rather than from assay-based typing.

TCRbeta CDR3 regions were amplified from genomic DNA using the immunoSEQ Assay, a bias-controlled multiplex PCR. Per the source publication's procedure: Nucleated cell counts per sample were estimated from amplification of reference gene primers within the assay. To quantify the absolute abundance of each unique TCRbeta CDR3 rearrangement, sequence reads were collapsed and filtered. For each sample, productive Simpson clonality was calculated as the square root of Simpson's diversity index across productive rearrangements. In TCRdb, the immuneACCESS table is reduced to in-frame sequences with V and J assigned. These tables do not hold every clone; where another copy was compared, an unresolved V gene accounts for under half, and the others remain unexplained. Clone size and the V and J calls come from that table; the DNA yielded D and trimming. This sample is represented by approximately 110,000 clones; around 64% of them were singletons. Around 0.9% of the sample is in the top ten clones.

For this clone: This receptor's antigen is unknown. The sample holds no much larger clone one base away, and base qualities are not on file.

V lost 3 bases and J lost 3 bases; the stretch between them is 17 bases long. Including cysteine and phenylalanine, the CDR3 has 16 amino acids. Only the CDR3 DNA stays, 48 bases, in frame from base 1. CDR1 and CDR2 were assigned from the germline V gene (reference sequence) as DFQATT and SNEGSKA. Results the study describes overall, beyond this receptor: The amount of clinical and demographic metadata varied by source and participant and was provided uncurated.

Collaborating institutions collected whole blood in K2EDTA tubes following their own protocols. Collaborator samples were shipped for TCRbeta analysis as frozen whole blood, isolated PBMCs, or DNA extracted from either sample type. The chain was built from TRBV20-1 and TRBJ1-4; a weak D assignment points to TRBD1 (5 bases agree). The sequencing sample was made of peripheral blood. This receptor was identified in a human donor with acute or convalescent COVID-19. The donor label of this sample is uncertain. The CDR3 protein sequence reads: CSASPTRGLANEKLFF. The DNA sequence is TGCAGTGCTAGTCCCACCCGGGGGTTGGCTAATGAAAAACTGTTTTTT.